This record covers a single T cell receptor (beta chain). This sample is part of a study of blood T cell repertoires in COVID-19. Authors' analysis steps: Estimation of nucleated cell counts was performed using reference gene primer amplification. Data came from immunoSEQ multiplex PCR; TCRdb stores just in-frame clones and leaves some out. V and J calls and clone size are as listed in that table; D and trimming were resolved from the DNA. The sample yields about 400,000 clones, around 90% seen once. The CDR3 has 18 amino acids. Germline loops: CDR1 WNHNN, CDR2 SYGVQD (reference sequence). The V gene end was trimmed by 0 bases and the J gene end by 1 base; junction bases not matched to a gene: 6.

The sequence came from a human donor in a cohort sampled during active COVID-19. The chain is built from TRBV10-1 and TRBJ2-2, with 9 positions matching TRBD1. The sample taken for sequencing was peripheral blood. CDR3 in DNA: TGCGCCAGCAGTGAGTCTTCGAAGGGACAGGGGAACACCGGGGAGCTGTTTTTT. It yields the protein CASSESSKGQGNTGELFF.